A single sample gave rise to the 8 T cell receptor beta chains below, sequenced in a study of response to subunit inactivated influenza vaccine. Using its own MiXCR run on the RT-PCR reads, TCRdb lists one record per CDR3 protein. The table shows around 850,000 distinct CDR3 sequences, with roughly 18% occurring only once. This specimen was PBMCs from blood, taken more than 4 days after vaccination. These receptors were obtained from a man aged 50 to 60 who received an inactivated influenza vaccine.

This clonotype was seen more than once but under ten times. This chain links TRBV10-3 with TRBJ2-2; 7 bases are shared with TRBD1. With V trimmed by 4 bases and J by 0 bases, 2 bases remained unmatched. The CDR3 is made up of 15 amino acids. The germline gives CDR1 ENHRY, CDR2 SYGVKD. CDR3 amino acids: CAISATGANTGELFF. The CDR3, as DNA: TGTGCCATCAGTGCTACAGGGGCGAACACCGGGGAGCTGTTTTTT.

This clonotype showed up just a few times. CDR3 loop: CASSQPQGASANYGYTF. The DNA of the CDR3 is TGCGCCAGCAGCCAACCCCAGGGGGCTTCTGCTAACTATGGCTACACCTTC. V gene TRBV4-1 combines with J gene TRBJ1-2; TRBD1 agrees at 8 bases. The V segment lost 2 bases and the J segment 0 bases; nucleotides outside the gene matches: 8. The CDR3 consists of 17 residues. Per germline, CDR1 MGHRA and CDR2 YSYEKL.

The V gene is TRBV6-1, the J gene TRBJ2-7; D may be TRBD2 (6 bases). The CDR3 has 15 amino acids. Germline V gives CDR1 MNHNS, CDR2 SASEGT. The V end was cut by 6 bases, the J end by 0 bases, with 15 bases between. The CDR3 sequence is CASRPVEGNSYEQYF. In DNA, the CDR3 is TGTGCCAGCAGACCCGTGGAGGGAAACTCCTACGAGCAGTACTTC.

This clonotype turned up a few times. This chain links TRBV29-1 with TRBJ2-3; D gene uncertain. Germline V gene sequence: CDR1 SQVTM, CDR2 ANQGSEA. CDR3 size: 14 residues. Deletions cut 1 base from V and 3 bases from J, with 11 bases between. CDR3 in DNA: TGCAGCGTTGAAGGTCTGACTTCTACAGATACGCAGTATTTT. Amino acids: CSVEGLTSTDTQYF.

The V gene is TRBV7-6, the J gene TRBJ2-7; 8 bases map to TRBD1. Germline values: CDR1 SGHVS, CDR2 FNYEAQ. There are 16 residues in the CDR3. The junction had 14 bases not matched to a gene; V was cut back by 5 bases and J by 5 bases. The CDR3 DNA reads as TGTGCCAGCAGCCCGTGGACAACAGGGGGATACGACGAGCAGTACTTC. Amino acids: CASSPWTTGGYDEQYF.

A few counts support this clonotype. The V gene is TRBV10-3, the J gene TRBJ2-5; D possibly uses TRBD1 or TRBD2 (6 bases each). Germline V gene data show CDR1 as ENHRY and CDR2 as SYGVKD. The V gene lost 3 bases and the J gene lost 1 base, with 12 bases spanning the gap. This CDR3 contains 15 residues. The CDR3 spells CAISDKGGGQETQYF. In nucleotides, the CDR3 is TGTGCCATCAGTGATAAGGGGGGCGGCCAAGAGACCCAGTACTTC.

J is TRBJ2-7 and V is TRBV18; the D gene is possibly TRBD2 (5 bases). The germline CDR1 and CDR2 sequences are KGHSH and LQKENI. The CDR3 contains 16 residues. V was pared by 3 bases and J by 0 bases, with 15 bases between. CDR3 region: CASSPPKGGGSYEQYF. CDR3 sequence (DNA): TGTGCCAGCTCACCTCCCAAGGGCGGAGGCTCCTACGAGCAGTACTTC.

Here the CDR3 reads CASSHAHYNEQFF. The CDR3 nucleotides are TGTGCCAGCAGCCACGCTCATTACAATGAGCAGTTCTTC. The chain links TRBV3-1 to TRBJ2-1; D is ambiguous. Germline loops: CDR1 LGHDT, CDR2 YNNKEL (reference sequence). V was cut by 3 bases and J by 4 bases, with 7 bases left in between. The CDR3 length is 13 residues.